This T cell receptor (beta chain) was sequenced in a study of blood T cell repertoires in COVID-19. Deletions cut 3 bases from V and 1 base from J, with 10 bases between. CDR1 and CDR2 (germline): LNHDA, SQIVND (reference sequence). This CDR3 has 15 residues. In the authors' methods: Estimated nucleated cell counts came from reference gene primer amplification. The protocol was immunoSEQ multiplex PCR, while the TCRdb copy is restricted to in-frame clones and leaves out a portion. That table supplies the V and J calls and clone size; D and trimming were determined from the DNA. The sample has more than 400,000 clones; around 90% are singletons.

Specimen: PBMCs or T cells enriched from blood (not recorded which). This receptor was identified in a man between 18 and 35 years old who had recovered from COVID-19. The rearrangement joins TRBV19 to TRBJ2-4, with TRBD2 as a possible D gene (5 bases). The CDR3 here is CASSITVAAKNIQYF. In DNA, the CDR3 is TGTGCCAGTAGTATTACGGTAGCGGCCAAAAACATTCAGTACTTC.